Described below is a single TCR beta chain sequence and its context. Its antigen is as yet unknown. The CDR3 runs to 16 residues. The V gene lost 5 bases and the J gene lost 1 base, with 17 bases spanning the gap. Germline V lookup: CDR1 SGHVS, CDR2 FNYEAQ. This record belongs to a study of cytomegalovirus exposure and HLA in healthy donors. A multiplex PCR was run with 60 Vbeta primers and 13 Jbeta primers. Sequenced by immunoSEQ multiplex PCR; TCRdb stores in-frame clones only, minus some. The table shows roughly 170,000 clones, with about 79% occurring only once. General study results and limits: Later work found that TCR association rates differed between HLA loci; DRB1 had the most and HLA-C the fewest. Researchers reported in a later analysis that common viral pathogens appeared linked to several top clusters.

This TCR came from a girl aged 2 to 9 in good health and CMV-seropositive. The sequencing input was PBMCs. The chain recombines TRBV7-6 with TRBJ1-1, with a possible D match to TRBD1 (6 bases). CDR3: CASSPRSRGGNTEAFF. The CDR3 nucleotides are TGTGCCAGCAGCCCACGGAGCAGGGGTGGGAACACTGAAGCTTTCTTT.